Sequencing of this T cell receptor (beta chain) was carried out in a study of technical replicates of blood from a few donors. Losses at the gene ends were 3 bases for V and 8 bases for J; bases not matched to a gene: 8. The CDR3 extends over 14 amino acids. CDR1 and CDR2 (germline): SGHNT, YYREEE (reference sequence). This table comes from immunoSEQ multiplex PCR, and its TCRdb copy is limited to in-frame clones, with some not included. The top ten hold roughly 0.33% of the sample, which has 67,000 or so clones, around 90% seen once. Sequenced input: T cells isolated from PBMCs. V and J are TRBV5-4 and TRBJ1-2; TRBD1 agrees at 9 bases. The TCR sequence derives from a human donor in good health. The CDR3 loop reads CASSWDRVNEGYTF. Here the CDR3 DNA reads TGTGCCAGCAGCTGGGACAGGGTTAATGAAGGCTACACCTTC. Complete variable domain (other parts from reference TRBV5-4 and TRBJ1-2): ETGVTQSPTHLIKTRGQQVTLRCSSQSGHNTVSWYQQALGQGPQFIFQYYREEENGRGNFPPRFSGLQFPNYSSELNVNALELDDSALYLCASSWDRVNEGYTFGSGTRLTVV.